This TCR beta chain stems from a study of T cells in women clearing cervical HPV infection. Whole-study findings and limits: CIN3+ cases had significantly higher TCR richness than controls; evenness did not differ.

Profiled with immunoSEQ multiplex PCR; TCRdb holds only in-frame clones, not every one. This repertoire comprises 25,000 to 30,000 clones; its ten largest clones make up around 3.5%. On this clone: Its matching antigen is unknown. From the germline J gene comes the end of the CDR3, since the read stops 3 residues before it.

Germline V lookup: CDR1 SGHRS, CDR2 YFSETQ. The ends lost 5 bases at V and 0 bases at J; junction bases unmatched: 9. This CDR3 contains 16 residues. Material for sequencing was blood buffy coat. The chain has TRBV5-1 and TRBJ1-1; TRBD1 aligns across 8 bases. This receptor was identified in a woman between 18 and 70 years old with a cervical HPV16 infection that either progressed to CIN3+ or cleared (not recorded which). The sequenced part of the CDR3 DNA is TGCGCCAGCAGTGTGGGGACAGGCTCAATGAACACTGAA. It encodes CASSVGTGSMNTE. The entire CDR3 sequence reads CASSVGTGSMNTEAFF.